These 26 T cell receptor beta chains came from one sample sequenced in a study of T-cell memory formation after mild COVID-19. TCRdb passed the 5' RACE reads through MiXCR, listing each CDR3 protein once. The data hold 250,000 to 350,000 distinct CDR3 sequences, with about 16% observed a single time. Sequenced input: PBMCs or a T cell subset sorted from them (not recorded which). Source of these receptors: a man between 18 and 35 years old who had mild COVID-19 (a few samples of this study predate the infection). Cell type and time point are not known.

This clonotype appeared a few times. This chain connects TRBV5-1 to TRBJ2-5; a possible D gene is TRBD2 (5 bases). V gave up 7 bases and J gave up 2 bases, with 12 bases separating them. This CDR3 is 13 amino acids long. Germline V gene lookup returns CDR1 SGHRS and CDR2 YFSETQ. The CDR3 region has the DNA TGCGCCAGCGGGCCGGGGAATCAAGAGACCCAGTACTTC. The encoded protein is CASGPGNQETQYF.

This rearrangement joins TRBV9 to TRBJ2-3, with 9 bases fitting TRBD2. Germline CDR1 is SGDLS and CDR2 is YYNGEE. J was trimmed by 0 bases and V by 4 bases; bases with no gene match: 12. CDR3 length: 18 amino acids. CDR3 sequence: CASSQEAAGGPSTDTQYF. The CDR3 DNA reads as TGTGCCAGCAGCCAGGAAGCAGCGGGGGGTCCTAGCACAGATACGCAGTATTTT.

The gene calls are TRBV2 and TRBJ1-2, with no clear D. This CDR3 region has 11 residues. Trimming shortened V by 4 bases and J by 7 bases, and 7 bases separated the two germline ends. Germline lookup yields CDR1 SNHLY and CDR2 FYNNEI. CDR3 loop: CASSGPAGYTF. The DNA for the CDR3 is TGTGCCAGCAGTGGCCCAGCTGGCTACACCTTC.

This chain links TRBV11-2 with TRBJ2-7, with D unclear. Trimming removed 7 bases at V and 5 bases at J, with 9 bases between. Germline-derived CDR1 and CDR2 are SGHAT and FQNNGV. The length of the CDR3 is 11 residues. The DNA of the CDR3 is TGTGCCAGCACCCACATTGACGAGCAGTACTTC. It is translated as CASTHIDEQYF.

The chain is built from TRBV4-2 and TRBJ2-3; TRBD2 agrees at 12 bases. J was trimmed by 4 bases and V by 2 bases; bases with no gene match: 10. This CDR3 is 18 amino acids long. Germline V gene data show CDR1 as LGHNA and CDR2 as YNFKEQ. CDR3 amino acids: CASSQKVSSGGASDTQYF. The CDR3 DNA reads TGTGCCAGCAGCCAAAAGGTTTCTAGCGGGGGGGCGTCAGATACGCAGTATTTT.

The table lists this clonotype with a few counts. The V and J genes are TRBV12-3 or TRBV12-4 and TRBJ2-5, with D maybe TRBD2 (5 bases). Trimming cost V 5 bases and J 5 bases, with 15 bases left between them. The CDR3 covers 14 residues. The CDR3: CASSRRGSVETQYF. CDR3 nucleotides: TGTGCCAGCAGTCGCCGGGGTTCGGTCGAGACCCAGTACTTC.

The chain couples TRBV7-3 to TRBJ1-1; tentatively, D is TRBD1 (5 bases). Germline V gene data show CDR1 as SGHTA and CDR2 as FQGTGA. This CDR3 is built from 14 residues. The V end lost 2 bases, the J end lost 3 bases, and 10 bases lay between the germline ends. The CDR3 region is CASSLQGADTEAFF. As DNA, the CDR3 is TGTGCCAGCAGCTTACAGGGTGCGGACACTGAAGCTTTCTTT.

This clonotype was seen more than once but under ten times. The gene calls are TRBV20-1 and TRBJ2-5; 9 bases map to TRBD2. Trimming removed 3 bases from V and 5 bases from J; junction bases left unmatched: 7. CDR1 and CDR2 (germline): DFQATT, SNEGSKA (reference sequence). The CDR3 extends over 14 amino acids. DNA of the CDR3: TGCAGTGCTAGTAGTCTAGCGGGGATCGAGACCCAGTACTTC. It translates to CSASSLAGIETQYF.

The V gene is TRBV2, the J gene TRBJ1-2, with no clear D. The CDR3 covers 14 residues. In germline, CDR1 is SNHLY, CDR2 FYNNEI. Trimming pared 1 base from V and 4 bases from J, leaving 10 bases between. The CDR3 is CASSEERWSYGYTF. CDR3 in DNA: TGTGCCAGCAGTGAAGAACGCTGGAGCTATGGCTACACCTTC.

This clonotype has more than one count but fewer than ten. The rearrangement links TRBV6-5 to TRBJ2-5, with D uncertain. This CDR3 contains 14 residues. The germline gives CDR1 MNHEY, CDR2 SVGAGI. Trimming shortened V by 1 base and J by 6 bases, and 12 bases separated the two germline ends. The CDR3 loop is CASSYYPDSKTQYF. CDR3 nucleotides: TGTGCCAGCAGTTACTACCCAGACTCAAAGACCCAGTACTTC.

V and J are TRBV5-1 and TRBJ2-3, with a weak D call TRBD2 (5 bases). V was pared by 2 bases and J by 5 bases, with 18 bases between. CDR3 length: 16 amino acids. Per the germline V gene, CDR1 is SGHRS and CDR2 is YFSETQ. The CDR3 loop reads CASSFLRATVGDTQYF. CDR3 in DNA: TGCGCCAGCAGCTTTTTGCGGGCCACAGTGGGAGATACGCAGTATTTT.

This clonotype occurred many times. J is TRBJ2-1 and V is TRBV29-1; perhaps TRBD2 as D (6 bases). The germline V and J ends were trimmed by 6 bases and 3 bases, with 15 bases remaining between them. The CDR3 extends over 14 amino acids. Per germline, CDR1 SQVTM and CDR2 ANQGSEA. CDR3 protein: CSVGGVDRYNEQFF. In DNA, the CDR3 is TGCAGCGTGGGCGGGGTCGATCGCTACAATGAGCAGTTCTTC.

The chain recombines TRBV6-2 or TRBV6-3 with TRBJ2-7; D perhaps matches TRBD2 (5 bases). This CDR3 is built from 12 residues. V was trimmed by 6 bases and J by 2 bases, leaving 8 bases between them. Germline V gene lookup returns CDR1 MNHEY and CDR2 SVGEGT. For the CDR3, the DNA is TGTGCCAGCAGCCCGAGGGCCTACGAGCAGTACGTC. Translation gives CASSPRAYEQYV.

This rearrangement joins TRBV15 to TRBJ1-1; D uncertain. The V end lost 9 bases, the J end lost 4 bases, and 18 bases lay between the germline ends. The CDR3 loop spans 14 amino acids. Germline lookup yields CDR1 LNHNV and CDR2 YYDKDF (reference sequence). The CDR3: CATFNRSRGTEAFF. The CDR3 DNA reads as TGTGCCACTTTCAATCGGTCGCGGGGCACTGAAGCTTTCTTT.

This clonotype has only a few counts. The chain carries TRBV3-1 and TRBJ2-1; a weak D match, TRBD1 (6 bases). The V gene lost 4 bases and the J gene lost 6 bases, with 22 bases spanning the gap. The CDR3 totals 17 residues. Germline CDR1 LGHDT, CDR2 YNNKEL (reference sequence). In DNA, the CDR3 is TGTGCCAGCAGCCCGGCCTTGGGGCAGGGGCGGCCCAATGAGCAGTTCTTC. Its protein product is CASSPALGQGRPNEQFF.

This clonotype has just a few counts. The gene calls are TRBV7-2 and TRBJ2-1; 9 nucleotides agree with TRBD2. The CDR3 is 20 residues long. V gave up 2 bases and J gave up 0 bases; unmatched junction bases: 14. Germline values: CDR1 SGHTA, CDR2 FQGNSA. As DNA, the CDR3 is TGTGCCAGCAGCTTAAGGCGGGGGCCTAGCGGGGCCAGCTCCTACAATGAGCAGTTCTTC. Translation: CASSLRRGPSGASSYNEQFF.

The CDR3 DNA follows: TGTGCCAGCAGTTACCTGCGGGGGCTGGGAACAGATACGCAGTATTTT. Amino acids: CASSYLRGLGTDTQYF. V is TRBV6-5 and J is TRBJ2-3, with D maybe TRBD2 (7 bases). Germline loops: CDR1 MNHEY, CDR2 SVGAGI. This CDR3 is 16 amino acids long. The germline V and J ends were trimmed by 2 bases and 3 bases, with 15 bases remaining between them.

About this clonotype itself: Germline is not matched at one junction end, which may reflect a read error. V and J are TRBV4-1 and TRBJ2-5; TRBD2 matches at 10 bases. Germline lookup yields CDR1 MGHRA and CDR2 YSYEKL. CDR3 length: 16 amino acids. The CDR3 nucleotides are TGCGCCAGCAGCCAAGGGTCCAGCGGGGGGGTCGAGACCCAATACTTC. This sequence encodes CASSQGSSGGVETQYF.

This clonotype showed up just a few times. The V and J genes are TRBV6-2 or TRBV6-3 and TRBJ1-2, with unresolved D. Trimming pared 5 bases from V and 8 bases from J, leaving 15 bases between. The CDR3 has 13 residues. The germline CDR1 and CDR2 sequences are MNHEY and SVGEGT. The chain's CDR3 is CASSRGKRGGYTF. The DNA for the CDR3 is TGTGCCAGCAGTCGGGGTAAAAGAGGCGGCTACACCTTC.

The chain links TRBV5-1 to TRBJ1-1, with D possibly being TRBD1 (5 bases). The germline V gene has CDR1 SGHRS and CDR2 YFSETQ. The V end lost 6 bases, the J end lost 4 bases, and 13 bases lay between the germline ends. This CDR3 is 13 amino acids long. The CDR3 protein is CASNRQGGTEAFF. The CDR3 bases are TGCGCCAGCAACCGCCAGGGAGGCACTGAAGCTTTCTTT.

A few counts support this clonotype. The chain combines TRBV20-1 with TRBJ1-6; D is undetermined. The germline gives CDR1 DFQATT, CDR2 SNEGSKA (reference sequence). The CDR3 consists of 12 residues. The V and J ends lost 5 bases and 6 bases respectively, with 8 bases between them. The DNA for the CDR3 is TGCAGTGCTCGACCCGGTAATTCACCCCTCCACTTT. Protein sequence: CSARPGNSPLHF.

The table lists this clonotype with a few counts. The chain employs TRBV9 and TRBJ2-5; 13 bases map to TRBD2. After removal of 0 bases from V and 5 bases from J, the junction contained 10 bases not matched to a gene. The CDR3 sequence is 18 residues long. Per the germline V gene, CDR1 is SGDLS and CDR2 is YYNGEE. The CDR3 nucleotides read TGTGCCAGCAGCGTAGCCTGGACTAGCGGGGGTGATAGTGAGACCCAGTACTTC. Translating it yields CASSVAWTSGGDSETQYF.

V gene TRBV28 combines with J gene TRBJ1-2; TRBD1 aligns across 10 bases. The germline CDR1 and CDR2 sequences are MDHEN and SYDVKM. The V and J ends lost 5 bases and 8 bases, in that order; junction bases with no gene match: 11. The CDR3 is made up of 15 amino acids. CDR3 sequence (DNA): TGTGCCAGCAGTCGATTTTTGACAGGGGGCGGCGGCTACACCTTC. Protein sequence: CASSRFLTGGGGYTF.

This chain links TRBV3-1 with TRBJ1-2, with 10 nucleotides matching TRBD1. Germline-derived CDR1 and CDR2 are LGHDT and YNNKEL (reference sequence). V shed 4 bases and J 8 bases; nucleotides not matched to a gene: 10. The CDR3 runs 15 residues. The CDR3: CASSPRTGGLGGYTF. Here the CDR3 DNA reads TGTGCCAGCAGCCCTAGGACAGGGGGTCTCGGGGGCTACACCTTC.

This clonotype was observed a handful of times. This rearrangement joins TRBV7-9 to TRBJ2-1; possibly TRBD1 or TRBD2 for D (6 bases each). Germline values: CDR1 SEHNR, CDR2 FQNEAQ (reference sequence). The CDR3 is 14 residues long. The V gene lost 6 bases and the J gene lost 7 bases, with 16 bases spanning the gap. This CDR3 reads CASRLPGAGNEQFF. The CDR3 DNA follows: TGTGCCAGCAGGTTGCCGGGGGCTGGGAATGAGCAGTTCTTC. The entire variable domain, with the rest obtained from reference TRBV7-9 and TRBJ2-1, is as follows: DTGVSQNPRHKITKRGQNVTFRCDPISEHNRLYWYRQTLGQGPEFLTYFQNEAQLEKSRLLSDRFSAERPKGSFSTLEIQRTEQGDSAMYLCASRLPGAGNEQFFGPGTRLTVL.

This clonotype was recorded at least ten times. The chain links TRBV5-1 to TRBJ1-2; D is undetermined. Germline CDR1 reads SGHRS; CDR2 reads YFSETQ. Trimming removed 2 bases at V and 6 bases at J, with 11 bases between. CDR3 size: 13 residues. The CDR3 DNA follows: TGCGCCAGCAGCTTTCCCACGGGAGATGGCTACACCTTC. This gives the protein CASSFPTGDGYTF.